This TCR beta chain came from a study of CD8+ T cells in alopecia areata. Overall study: Those patients who were treated received oral tofacitinib, which was given at 5 to 10 mg twice daily for moderate-to-severe alopecia areata. Findings and limits, study-wide: Tofacitinib produced a significant decrease in scalp clonality and in expanded CD8+ clones among the top 100.

With respect to this clone: Its antigen is not known.

V was trimmed by 5 bases and J by 6 bases, leaving 14 bases between them. Germline assignment: CDR1 SGHTA and CDR2 FQGNSA. The CDR3 is made up of 15 amino acids. Treatment denoted: oral pan-JAK inhibitor, 5-10 mg twice daily. It was cDNA, reverse transcribed from extracted RNA, that served as the sequencing template. Sequenced by immunoSEQ multiplex PCR; TCRdb stores in-frame clones only, minus some. The sample holds about 220,000 clones, about 57% seen once. The chain couples TRBV7-2 to TRBJ1-6; D might be TRBD1 (6 bases). The material was CD4+ T cells sorted from blood, obtained at week 4, from a patient treated with tofacitinib. This clonotype was sampled from a human donor with alopecia areata. CDR3 nucleotide sequence: TGTGCCAGCAGCACCCGGGGGCGGCCTAATTCACCCCTCCACTTT. Its protein product is CASSTRGRPNSPLHF.